A selection of T cell receptor beta chains follows, all from one sample in a study of cytomegalovirus exposure and HLA in healthy donors. Repertoires were generated with immunoSEQ multiplex PCR, while TCRdb's copy carries only in-frame clones and drops some. The sample lists under 35,000 clones, around 40% occurring once. Sample: PBMCs. These TCRs come from a woman aged 45-60 years in good health and CMV-seronegative. The CDR3 runs from the conserved cysteine through the conserved F or W. Fields, in order: D gene, clone size, V gene, J gene, CDR3 protein, CDR3 DNA. The D gene is left open where the match is weak. The size entry is marked missing in some rows and otherwise reads once, few, many or a size class.

D: .; size: .; V: TRBV5-1; J: TRBJ2-1; CDR3: CASSEGSPYNEQFF; DNA: TGCGCCAGCTCTGAGGGTTCTCCCTACAATGAGCAGTTCTTC
D: .; size: few; V: TRBV7-6; J: TRBJ2-5; CDR3: CASSLAGQSETQYF; DNA: TGTGCCAGCAGCTTAGCGGGCCAGTCAGAGACCCAGTACTTC
D: .; size: .; V: TRBV7-3; J: TRBJ1-2; CDR3: CASSPAAGPSYGYTF; DNA: TGTGCCAGCAGCCCGGCGGCGGGCCCCAGCTATGGCTACACCTTC
D: .; size: .; V: TRBV28; J: TRBJ2-7; CDR3: CASSLAGTEQYF; DNA: TGTGCCAGCAGTTTGGCGGGGACCGAGCAGTACTTC
D: TRBD2; size: .; V: TRBV5-1; J: TRBJ2-3; CDR3: CASKGLAGLTDTQYF; DNA: TGCGCCAGCAAGGGACTAGCGGGCCTCACAGATACGCAGTATTTT
D: .; size: .; V: TRBV10-1; J: TRBJ1-1; CDR3: CASSDEANTEAFF; DNA: TGCGCCAGCAGTGATGAGGCGAACACTGAAGCTTTCTTT
D: .; size: once; V: TRBV30; J: TRBJ2-7; CDR3: CAWSVSGAGGTYEQYF; DNA: TGTGCCTGGAGTGTTTCGGGTGCAGGGGGGACCTACGAGCAGTACTTC
D: TRBD1; size: few; V: TRBV5-4; J: TRBJ2-7; CDR3: CASRRGQDVTYEQYF; DNA: TGTGCCAGCAGGCGTGGACAGGATGTCACCTACGAGCAGTACTTC
D: .; size: few; V: TRBV29-1; J: TRBJ1-2; CDR3: CSVEAGFGDYGYTF; DNA: TGCAGCGTTGAAGCGGGGTTCGGGGATTATGGCTACACCTTC
D: TRBD2; size: .; V: TRBV11-2; J: TRBJ2-3; CDR3: CASSLDGASGTQYF; DNA: TGTGCCAGCAGCTTAGACGGAGCTAGCGGTACGCAGTATTTT
D: .; size: .; V: TRBV10-1; J: TRBJ1-1; CDR3: CASSGNGDTEAFF; DNA: TGCGCCAGCAGTGGGAACGGGGACACTGAAGCTTTCTTT